This record covers a single TCR beta chain. This sample stems from a study of blood T cells in healthy people across ages. For the second PCR, which ran for about 6 to 11 cycles, a sample-barcoded 5' primer and a J-beta primer mix were used. TCRdb re-called the 5' RACE reads through MiXCR, storing one row per CDR3 protein. The table includes fewer than 600,000 distinct CDR3 sequences, roughly a quarter detected once. The same sample was also used in a study of T cells of mothers and their children.

The sequence came from a boy aged 2 to 10 in good health. Sequenced material: blood.

The CDR3 protein is CASSQGGTARSGYTF. CDR3 sequence (DNA): TGCGCCAGCAGCCAAGGGGGGACAGCTAGGAGTGGCTACACCTTC. The J gene is TRBJ1-2, the V gene TRBV4-1, with 7 bases lining up with TRBD1. Losses at the gene ends were 1 base for V and 7 bases for J; bases not matched to a gene: 9. The CDR3 contains 15 residues. The germline V gene encodes CDR1 MGHRA and CDR2 YSYEKL.